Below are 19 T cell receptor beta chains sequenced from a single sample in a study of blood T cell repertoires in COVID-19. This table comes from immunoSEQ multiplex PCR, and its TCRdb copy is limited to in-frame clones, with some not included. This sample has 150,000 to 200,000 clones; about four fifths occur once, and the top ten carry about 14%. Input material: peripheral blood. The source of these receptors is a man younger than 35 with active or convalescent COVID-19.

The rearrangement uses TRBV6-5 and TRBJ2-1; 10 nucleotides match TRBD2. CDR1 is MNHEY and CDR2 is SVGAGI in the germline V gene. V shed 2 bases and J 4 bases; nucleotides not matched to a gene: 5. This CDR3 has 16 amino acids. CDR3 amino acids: CASSYTAGGLYNEQFF. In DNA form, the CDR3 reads TGTGCCAGCAGTTACACAGCGGGGGGGCTTTACAATGAGCAGTTCTTC.

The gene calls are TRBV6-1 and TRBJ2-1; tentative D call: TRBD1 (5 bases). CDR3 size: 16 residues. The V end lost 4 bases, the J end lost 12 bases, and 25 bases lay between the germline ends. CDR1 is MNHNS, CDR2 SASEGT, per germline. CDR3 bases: TGTGCCAGCAGTGCCCGGTCGCGGCAGGGTGTCGATGGGCAGTTCTTC. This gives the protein CASSARSRQGVDGQFF.

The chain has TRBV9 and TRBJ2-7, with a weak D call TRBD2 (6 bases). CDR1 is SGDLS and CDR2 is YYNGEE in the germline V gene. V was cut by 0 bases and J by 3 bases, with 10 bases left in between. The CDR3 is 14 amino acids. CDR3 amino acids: CASSVGQGGYEQYF. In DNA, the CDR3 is TGTGCCAGCAGCGTAGGTCAGGGAGGCTACGAGCAGTACTTC.

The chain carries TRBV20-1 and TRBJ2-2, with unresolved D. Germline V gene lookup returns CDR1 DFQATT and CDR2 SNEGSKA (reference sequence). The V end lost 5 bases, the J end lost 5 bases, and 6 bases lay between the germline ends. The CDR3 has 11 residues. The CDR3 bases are TGCAGTGCTCTTCTAACCGGGGAGCTGTTTTTT. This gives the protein CSALLTGELFF.

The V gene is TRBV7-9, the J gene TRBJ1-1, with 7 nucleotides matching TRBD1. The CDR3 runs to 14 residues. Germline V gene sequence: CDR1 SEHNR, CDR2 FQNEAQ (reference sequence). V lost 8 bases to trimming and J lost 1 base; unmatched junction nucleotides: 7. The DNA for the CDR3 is TGTGCCAGCGGCGTAACAGGGGCGAACACTGAAGCTTTCTTT. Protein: CASGVTGANTEAFF.

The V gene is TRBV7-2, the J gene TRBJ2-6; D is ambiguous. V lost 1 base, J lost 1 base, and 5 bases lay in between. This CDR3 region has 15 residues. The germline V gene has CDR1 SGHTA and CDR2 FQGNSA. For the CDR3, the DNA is TGTGCCAGCAGCTTAGTGTTATCTGGGGCCAACGTCCTGACTTTC. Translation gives CASSLVLSGANVLTF.

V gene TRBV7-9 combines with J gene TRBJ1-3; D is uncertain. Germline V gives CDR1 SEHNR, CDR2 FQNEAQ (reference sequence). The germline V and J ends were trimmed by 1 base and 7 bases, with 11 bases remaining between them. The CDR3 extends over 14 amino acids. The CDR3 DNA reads TGTGCCAGCAGCTTAGAGTCCCTACGGAACACCATATATTTT. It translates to CASSLESLRNTIYF.

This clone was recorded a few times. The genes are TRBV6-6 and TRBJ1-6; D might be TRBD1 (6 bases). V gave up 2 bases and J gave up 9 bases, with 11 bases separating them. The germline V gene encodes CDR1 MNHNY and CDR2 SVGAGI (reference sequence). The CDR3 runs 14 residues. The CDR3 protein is CASSYDRFASPLHF. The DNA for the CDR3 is TGTGCCAGCAGTTACGACAGGTTTGCTTCACCCCTCCACTTT.

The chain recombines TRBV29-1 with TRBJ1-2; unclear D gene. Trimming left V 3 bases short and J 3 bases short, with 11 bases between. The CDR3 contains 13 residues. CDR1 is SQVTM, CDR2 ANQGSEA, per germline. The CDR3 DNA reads TGCAGCGTTGAGTGGGCGACCCACTATGGCTACACCTTC. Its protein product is CSVEWATHYGYTF.

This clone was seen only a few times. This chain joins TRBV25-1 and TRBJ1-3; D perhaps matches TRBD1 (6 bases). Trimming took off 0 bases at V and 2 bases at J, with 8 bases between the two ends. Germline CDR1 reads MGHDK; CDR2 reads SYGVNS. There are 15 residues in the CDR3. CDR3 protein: CASSEYRGAGNTIYF. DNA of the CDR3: TGTGCCAGCAGTGAATACAGGGGAGCTGGAAACACCATATATTTT.

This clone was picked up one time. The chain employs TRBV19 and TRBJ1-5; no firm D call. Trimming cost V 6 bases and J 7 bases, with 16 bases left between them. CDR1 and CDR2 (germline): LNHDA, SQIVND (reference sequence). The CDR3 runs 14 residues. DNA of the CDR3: TGTGCCAGTAGCACACAAGGGTCGGGGCAGCCCCAGCATTTT. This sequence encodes CASSTQGSGQPQHF.

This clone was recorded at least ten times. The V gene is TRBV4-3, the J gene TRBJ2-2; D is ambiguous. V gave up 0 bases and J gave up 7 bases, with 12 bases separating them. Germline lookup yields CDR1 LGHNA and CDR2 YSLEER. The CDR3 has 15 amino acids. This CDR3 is CASSQDRNLYGELFF. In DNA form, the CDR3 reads TGCGCCAGCAGCCAAGATAGAAACCTATACGGGGAGCTGTTTTTT.

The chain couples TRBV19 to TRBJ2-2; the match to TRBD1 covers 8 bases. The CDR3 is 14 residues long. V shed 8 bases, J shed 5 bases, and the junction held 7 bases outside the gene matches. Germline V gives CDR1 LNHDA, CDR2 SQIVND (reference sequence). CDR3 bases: TGTGCCAGTTTAGGGACAGGTTTTACCGGGGAGCTGTTTTTT. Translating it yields CASLGTGFTGELFF.

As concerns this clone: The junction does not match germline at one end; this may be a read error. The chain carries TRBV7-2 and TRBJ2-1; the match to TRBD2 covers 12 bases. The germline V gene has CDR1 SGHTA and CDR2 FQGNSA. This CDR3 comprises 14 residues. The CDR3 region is CASSLAGGYNEQFF. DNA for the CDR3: TGTGCCAGCAGCCTAGCGGGAGGGTACAATGAGCAGTTCTTC.

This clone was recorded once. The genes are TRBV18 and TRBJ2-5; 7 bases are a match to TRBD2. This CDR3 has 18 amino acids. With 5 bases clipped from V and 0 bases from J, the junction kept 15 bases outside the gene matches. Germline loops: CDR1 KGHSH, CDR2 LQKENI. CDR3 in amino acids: CASSEALAALKYQETQYF. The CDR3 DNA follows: TGTGCCAGCTCAGAGGCGCTAGCGGCCCTAAAGTACCAAGAGACCCAGTACTTC.

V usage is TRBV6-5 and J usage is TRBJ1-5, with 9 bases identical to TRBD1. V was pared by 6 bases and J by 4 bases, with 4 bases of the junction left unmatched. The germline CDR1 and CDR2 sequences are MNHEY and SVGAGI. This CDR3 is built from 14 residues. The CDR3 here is CASRSGTGNQPQHF. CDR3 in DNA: TGTGCCAGCAGGTCCGGGACAGGGAATCAGCCCCAGCATTTT.

The CDR3 loop is CASSSGQVSYGEQYF. As DNA, the CDR3 is TGTGCCAGCAGCTCTGGACAGGTGTCTTATGGCGAGCAGTACTTC. The chain recombines TRBV7-2 with TRBJ2-7, with 7 bases identical to TRBD1. CDR1 and CDR2 (germline): SGHTA, FQGNSA. V shed 4 bases and J 6 bases; nucleotides not matched to a gene: 12. The length of the CDR3 is 15 residues.

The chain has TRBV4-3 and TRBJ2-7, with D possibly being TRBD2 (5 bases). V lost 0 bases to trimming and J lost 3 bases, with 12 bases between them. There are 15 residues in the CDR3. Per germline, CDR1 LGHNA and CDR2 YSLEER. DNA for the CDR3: TGCGCCAGCAGCCAAGAGAGCGGTTACGACTACGAGCAGTACTTC. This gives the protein CASSQESGYDYEQYF.

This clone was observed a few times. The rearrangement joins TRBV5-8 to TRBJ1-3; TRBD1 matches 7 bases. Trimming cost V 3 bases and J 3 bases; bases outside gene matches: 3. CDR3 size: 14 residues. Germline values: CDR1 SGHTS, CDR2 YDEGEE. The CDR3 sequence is CASSYRGFGNTIYF. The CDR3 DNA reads TGTGCCAGCAGCTACAGGGGTTTTGGAAACACCATATATTTT.